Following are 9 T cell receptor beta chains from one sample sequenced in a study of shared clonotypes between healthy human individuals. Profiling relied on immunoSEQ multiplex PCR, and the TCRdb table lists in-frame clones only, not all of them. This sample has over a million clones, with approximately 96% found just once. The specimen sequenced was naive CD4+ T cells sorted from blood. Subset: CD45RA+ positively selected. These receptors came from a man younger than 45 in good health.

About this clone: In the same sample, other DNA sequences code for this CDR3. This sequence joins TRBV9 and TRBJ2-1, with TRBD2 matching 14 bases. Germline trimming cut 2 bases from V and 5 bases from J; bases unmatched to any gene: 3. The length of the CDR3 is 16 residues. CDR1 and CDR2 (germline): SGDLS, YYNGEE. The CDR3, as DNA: TGTGCCAGCAGCGTGGGACTAGCGGGAGTAGACAATGAGCAGTTCTTC. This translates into CASSVGLAGVDNEQFF.

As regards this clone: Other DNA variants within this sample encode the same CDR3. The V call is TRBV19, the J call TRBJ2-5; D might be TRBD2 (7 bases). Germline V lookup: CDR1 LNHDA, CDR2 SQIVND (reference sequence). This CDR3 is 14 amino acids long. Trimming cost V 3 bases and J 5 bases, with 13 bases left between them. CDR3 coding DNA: TGTGCCAGTAGTATTCGGGGGGCCGGGGAGACCCAGTACTTC. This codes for CASSIRGAGETQYF. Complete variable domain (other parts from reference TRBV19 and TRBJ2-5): DGGITQSPKYLFRKEGQNVTLSCEQNLNHDAMYWYRQDPGQGLRLIYYSQIVNDFQKGDIAEGYSVSREKKESFPLTVTSAQKNPTAFYLCASSIRGAGETQYFGPGTRLLVL.

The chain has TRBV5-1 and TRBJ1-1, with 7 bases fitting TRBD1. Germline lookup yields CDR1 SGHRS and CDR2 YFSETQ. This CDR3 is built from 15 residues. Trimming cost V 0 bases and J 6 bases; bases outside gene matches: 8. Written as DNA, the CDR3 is TGCGCCAGCAGCTTGGCCGGCAGGGGGTCGGCTGAAGCTTTCTTT. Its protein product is CASSLAGRGSAEAFF.

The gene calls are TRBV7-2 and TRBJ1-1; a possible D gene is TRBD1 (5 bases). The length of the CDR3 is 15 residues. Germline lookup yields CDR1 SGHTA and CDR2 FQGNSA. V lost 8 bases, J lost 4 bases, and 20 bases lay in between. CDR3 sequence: CASSSGPHMGTEAFF. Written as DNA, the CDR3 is TGTGCCAGCTCCTCAGGGCCACACATGGGCACTGAAGCTTTCTTT.

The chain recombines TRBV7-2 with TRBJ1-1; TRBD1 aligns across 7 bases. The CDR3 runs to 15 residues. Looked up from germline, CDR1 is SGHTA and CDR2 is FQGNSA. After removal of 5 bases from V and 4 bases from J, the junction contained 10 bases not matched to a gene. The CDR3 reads CASSHRQGSLTEAFF. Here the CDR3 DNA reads TGTGCCAGCAGCCACCGACAGGGCTCCCTCACTGAAGCTTTCTTT.

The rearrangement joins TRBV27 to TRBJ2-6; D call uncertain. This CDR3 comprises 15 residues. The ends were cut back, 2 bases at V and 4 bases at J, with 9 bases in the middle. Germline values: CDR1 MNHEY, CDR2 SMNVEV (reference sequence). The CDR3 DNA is TGTGCCAGCAGTTTAGGGCCTCTCGGGGCCAACGTCCTGACTTTC. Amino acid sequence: CASSLGPLGANVLTF.

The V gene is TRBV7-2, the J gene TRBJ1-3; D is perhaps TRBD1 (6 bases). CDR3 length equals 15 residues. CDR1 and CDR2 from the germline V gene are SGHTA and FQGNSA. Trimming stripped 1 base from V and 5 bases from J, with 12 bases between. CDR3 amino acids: CASSLESGGRNTIYF. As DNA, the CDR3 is TGTGCCAGCAGCTTAGAATCCGGGGGCCGAAACACCATATATTTT.

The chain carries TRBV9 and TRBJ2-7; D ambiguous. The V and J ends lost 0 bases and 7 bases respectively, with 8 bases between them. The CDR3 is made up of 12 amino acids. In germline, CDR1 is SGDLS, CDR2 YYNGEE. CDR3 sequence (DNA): TGTGCCAGCAGCGTAGGTCTGGGGGAGCAGTACTTC. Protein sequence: CASSVGLGEQYF.

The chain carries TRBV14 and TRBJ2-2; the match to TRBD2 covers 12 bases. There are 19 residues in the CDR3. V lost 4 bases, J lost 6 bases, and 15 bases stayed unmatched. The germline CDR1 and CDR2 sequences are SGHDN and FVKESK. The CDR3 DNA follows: TGTGCCAGCAGCCCAAACCTAGCGGGAGGGCCCTTTGATTCCGGGGAGCTGTTTTTT. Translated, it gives CASSPNLAGGPFDSGELFF. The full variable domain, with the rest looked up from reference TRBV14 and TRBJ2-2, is EAGVTQFPSHSVIEKGQTVTLRCDPISGHDNLYWYRRVMGKEIKFLLHFVKESKQDESGMPNNRFLAERTGGTYSTLKVQPAELEDSGVYFCASSPNLAGGPFDSGELFFGEGSRLTVL.